The 13 T cell receptor beta chains presented below share a single source sample, sequenced in a study of early stage breast cancer tumors. Sequencing was performed with immunoSEQ multiplex PCR; in TCRdb, only in-frame clones are kept and a portion is missing. The data hold under 75,000 clones, with 65% to 80% observed a single time. The source material was blood. The receptors shown here come from a person in their twenties or thirties with breast cancer.

This chain joins TRBV11-2 and TRBJ1-1; D possibly corresponds to TRBD1 (5 bases). Germline values: CDR1 SGHAT, CDR2 FQNNGV. This CDR3 has 14 residues. The V gene lost 3 bases and the J gene lost 1 base, with 9 bases spanning the gap. CDR3 DNA sequence: TGTGCCAGCAGCTTTACGGACACGAACACTGAAGCTTTCTTT. Encoded protein: CASSFTDTNTEAFF.

CDR3 protein: CASSQDPGEQFF. The CDR3, as DNA: TGCGCCAGCAGCCAAGATCCTGGGGAGCAGTTCTTC. This sequence joins TRBV4-1 and TRBJ2-1; D not resolved. CDR1 and CDR2 (germline): MGHRA, YSYEKL. The V and J ends lost 0 bases and 10 bases respectively, with 7 bases between them. The CDR3 is 12 residues long.

V usage is TRBV19 and J usage is TRBJ2-7; tentatively, D is TRBD1 or TRBD2 (6 bases each). Trimming took 3 bases from V and 2 from J, leaving 11 bases between them. The V gene's germline CDR1 is LNHDA and CDR2 SQIVND (reference sequence). CDR3 size: 14 residues. The CDR3 here is CASSIPGGTYEQYF. CDR3 sequence (DNA): TGTGCCAGTAGTATTCCCGGGGGCACCTACGAGCAGTACTTC.

This CDR3 is CASSSRGDDEQFF. The DNA for the CDR3 is TGCGCCAGCAGCTCACGTGGGGACGATGAGCAGTTCTTC. The genes are TRBV5-1 and TRBJ2-1; D could derive from TRBD1 or TRBD2 (5 bases each). The CDR3 has 13 amino acids. Germline CDR1 reads SGHRS; CDR2 reads YFSETQ. V was cut by 3 bases and J by 8 bases, with 12 bases left in between. The variable domain in full, completed from reference TRBV5-1 and TRBJ2-1, reads KAGVTQTPRYLIKTRGQQVTLSCSPISGHRSVSWYQQTPGQGLQFLFEYFSETQRNKGNFPGRFSGRQFSNSRSEMNVSTLELGDSALYLCASSSRGDDEQFFGPGTRLTVL.

This clone was found a few times. The chain couples TRBV2 to TRBJ2-7; D is uncertain. The V gene lost 8 bases and the J gene lost 0 bases, with 14 bases spanning the gap. The CDR3 extends over 14 amino acids. CDR1 is SNHLY and CDR2 is FYNNEI in the germline V gene. The CDR3 region is CASLSTSSSYEQYF. DNA of the CDR3: TGTGCCAGCCTTTCGACCTCTAGCTCCTACGAGCAGTACTTC. The complete variable domain, with remaining parts taken from reference TRBV2 and TRBJ2-7, reads EPEVTQTPSHQVTQMGQEVILRCVPISNHLYFYWYRQILGQKVEFLVSFYNNEISEKSEIFDDQFSVERPDGSNFTLKIRSTKLEDSAMYFCASLSTSSSYEQYFGPGTRLTVT.

The chain is built from TRBV12-1 and TRBJ2-2; the D call TRBD2 from the table was never checked on the DNA. TRBV12-1 is a recognized pseudogene. There are 16 residues in the CDR3. The CDR3 sequence is CASSSLAGGSAGELFF. DNA of the CDR3: TGTGCCAGCAGCTCTCTAGCGGGAGGATCGGCCGGGGAGCTGTTTTTT.

This chain joins TRBV4-1 and TRBJ2-3; TRBD2 agrees at 9 bases. The CDR3 runs 16 residues. Germline CDR1 is MGHRA and CDR2 is YSYEKL. J lost 4 bases, V lost 1 base, and 6 bases had no gene match. This CDR3 reads CASSQVMGLAPDTQYF. The CDR3 region has the DNA TGCGCCAGCAGCCAAGTTATGGGACTAGCCCCAGATACGCAGTATTTT.

This clone came up once. The chain couples TRBV29-1 to TRBJ2-1; 9 nucleotides match TRBD2. Germline CDR1 and CDR2: SQVTM and ANQGSEA. The CDR3 is made up of 15 amino acids. Losses at the gene ends were 5 bases for V and 3 bases for J; bases not matched to a gene: 8. CDR3 in amino acids: CSVYPGLAIYNEQFF. CDR3 DNA sequence: TGCAGCGTTTATCCGGGACTAGCCATCTACAATGAGCAGTTCTTC.

This clone was found once. The V call is TRBV27, the J call TRBJ2-5; 13 bases are shared with TRBD2. CDR3 size: 18 residues. CDR1 and CDR2 from the germline V gene are MNHEY and SMNVEV (reference sequence). V trimming: 5 bases; J trimming: 1 base; junction bases outside the gene matches: 10. The CDR3 is CASSKTSGRAPAQETQYF. The CDR3 DNA reads as TGTGCCAGCAGTAAAACTAGCGGGAGGGCCCCCGCCCAAGAGACCCAGTACTTC.

This chain joins TRBV6-8 and TRBJ2-7, with D possibly being TRBD1 or TRBD2 (5 bases each). Germline CDR1 reads MNHGY; CDR2 reads SAAAGT. The ends were cut back, 6 bases at V and 4 bases at J, with 16 bases in the middle. The CDR3 length is 14 residues. The CDR3 coding sequence is TGTGCCAGCAGCTGGCCGGGACGGAGATACGAGCAGTACTTC. Translating it yields CASSWPGRRYEQYF.

This clone was found a few times. The chain combines TRBV30 with TRBJ1-2, with D possibly being TRBD1 (5 bases). Germline V CDR1 and CDR2: GTSNPN, SVGIG (reference sequence). The CDR3 is 13 residues long. Trimming took 0 bases from V and 9 from J, leaving 14 bases between them. CDR3 loop: CAWSVMGGASYTF. The CDR3 nucleotides read TGTGCCTGGAGTGTAATGGGAGGGGCGAGCTACACCTTC.

The chain links TRBV19 to TRBJ2-2, with 7 bases identical to TRBD1. The CDR3 covers 14 residues. Germline V gene sequence: CDR1 LNHDA, CDR2 SQIVND (reference sequence). V lost 5 bases to trimming and J lost 0 bases; unmatched junction nucleotides: 0. CDR3 amino acids: CASSDRANTGELFF. CDR3 sequence (DNA): TGTGCCAGTAGTGACAGGGCGAACACCGGGGAGCTGTTTTTT.

This chain links TRBV9 with TRBJ2-5; D may match TRBD1 or TRBD2 (5 bases each). Deletions cut 0 bases from V and 5 bases from J, with 5 bases between. Germline lookup yields CDR1 SGDLS and CDR2 YYNGEE. The CDR3 has 12 residues. This CDR3 is CASSVGGETQYF. The CDR3 coding sequence is TGTGCCAGCAGCGTAGGGGGGGAGACCCAGTACTTC. The variable domain in full, with the rest retrieved from reference TRBV9 and TRBJ2-5, is DSGVTQTPKHLITATGQRVTLRCSPRSGDLSVYWYQQSLDQGLQFLIQYYNGEERAKGNILERFSAQQFPDLHSELNLSSLELGDSALYFCASSVGGETQYFGPGTRLLVL.